These T cell receptor beta chains were read from a single sample in a study of cytomegalovirus exposure and HLA in healthy donors. Sequencing used immunoSEQ multiplex PCR; TCRdb keeps in-frame clones, though not all of them. This table holds approximately 140,000 clones, around 85% found once. Sequenced sample: PBMCs. The receptors originated from a boy aged 10-17 years in good health and CMV-seronegative. Both conserved end residues are part of each CDR3.

V gene	CDR3 protein
TRBV27	CASSLASGRANTGELFF
TRBV4-3	CASSQDNARGGYTF
TRBV2	CASTGGVYSYEQYF
TRBV13	CASSPQANEQFF
TRBV7-2	CASSLAREDTQYF
TRBV5-6	CASSLAAGQGAYEQYF
TRBV5-4	CASSWSTSGGAGGADTQYF
TRBV9	CASSVAKHSGNTIYF
TRBV7-9	CASSPPDGAYNEQFF
TRBV5-4	CASSFRTSGYEQYF
TRBV9	CASSVAAGLDTQYF
TRBV5-1	CASSLGTLSRTGNTIYF
TRBV9	CASSVEERTNSPLHF
TRBV6-5	CASSYQGSSGNTIYF
TRBV6-1	CASSDGAGVGSGELFF
TRBV11-2	CASSSDWPLNTEAFF
TRBV9	CASSPSGGGTDTQYF
TRBV5-1	CANSLGGSSYNEQFF
TRBV19	CASISGAAQGAPLGTNEKLFF
TRBV4-3	CASSQAWTGAYEQYF
TRBV5-4	CASSLGQGDYEQYF
TRBV19	CASSTLAGGGTDTQYF
TRBV9	CASSARGRTEAFF
TRBV19	CASSISPRSEQFF
TRBV4-3	CASSLRSGLAQNNEQFF
TRBV7-2	CASSLGVAGGQETQYF
TRBV19	CASRKSTSADTQYF
TRBV25-1	CASSEQAGLNTEAFF